This T cell receptor beta chain was recorded in a study of blood T cell repertoires in COVID-19. Study summary: The study drew acute and convalescent COVID-19 samples from the United States, Italy and Spain. Sample material is recorded as cDNA or gDNA derived from T cells, B-cell-depleted T cells, or PBMCs.

Across under 25 US areas, participants ranged in age from 18 to 89 years. Cohort placement rested on clinical history that participants reported themselves. In its sample, this clone was seen a few times. The junction and the germline gene differ at one end; a read error may be behind it. The CDR3 spans 15 residues. Germline V lookup: CDR1 SGHTA, CDR2 FQGNSA. Method: immunoSEQ multiplex PCR; TCRdb's copy keeps in-frame clones and lacks some. The sample has roughly 240,000 clones; around 90% are singletons. The TCR was taken from a woman between 25 and 40 years old with acute COVID-19. Sequencing input: PBMCs or T cells enriched from blood (not recorded which). This chain links TRBV7-2 with TRBJ1-1; D is unresolved. The CDR3 sequence: CASTLPPGGNTEAFF. The CDR3 region has the DNA TGTGCCAGCACCTTACCTCCCGGTGGGAACACTGAAGCTTTCTTT.